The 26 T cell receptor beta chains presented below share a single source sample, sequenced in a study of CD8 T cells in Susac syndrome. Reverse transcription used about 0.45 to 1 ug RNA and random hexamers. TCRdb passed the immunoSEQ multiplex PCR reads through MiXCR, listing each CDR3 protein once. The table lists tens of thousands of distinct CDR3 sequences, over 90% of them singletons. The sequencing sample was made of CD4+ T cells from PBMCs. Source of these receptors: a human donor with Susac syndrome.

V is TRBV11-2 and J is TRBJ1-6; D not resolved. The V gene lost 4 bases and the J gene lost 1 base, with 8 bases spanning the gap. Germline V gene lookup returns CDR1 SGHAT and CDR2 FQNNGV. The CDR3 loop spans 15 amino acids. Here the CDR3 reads CASSSTSSYNSPLHF. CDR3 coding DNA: TGTGCCAGCAGCTCGACGTCATCCTATAATTCACCCCTCCACTTT.

Written as DNA, the CDR3 is TGTGCAAGTCGCTTAGCGCCCTTGACAGGGAGTAATTCACCCCTCCACTTT. Translation gives CASRLAPLTGSNSPLHF. V is TRBV12-2 and J is TRBJ1-6; TRBD1 was called by the table and not checked on the DNA. TRBV12-2 is a recognized pseudogene. The CDR3 runs to 17 residues.

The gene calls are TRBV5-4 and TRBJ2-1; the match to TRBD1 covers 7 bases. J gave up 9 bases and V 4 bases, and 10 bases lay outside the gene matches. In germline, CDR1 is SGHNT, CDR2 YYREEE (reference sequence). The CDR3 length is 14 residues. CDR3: CASSTQDRAGEQFF. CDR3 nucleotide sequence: TGTGCCAGCAGCACACAAGACAGGGCGGGTGAGCAGTTCTTC.

The CDR3 region is CASSRDITLRENIQYF. The CDR3 coding sequence is TGTGCCAGCAGCAGGGACATCACCCTCAGAGAAAACATTCAGTACTTC. J is TRBJ2-4 and V is TRBV7-2; the D gene is possibly TRBD1 (6 bases). CDR1 and CDR2 from the germline V gene are SGHTA and FQGNSA. V was clipped by 5 bases and J by 5 bases, with 19 bases between them. The CDR3 covers 16 residues.

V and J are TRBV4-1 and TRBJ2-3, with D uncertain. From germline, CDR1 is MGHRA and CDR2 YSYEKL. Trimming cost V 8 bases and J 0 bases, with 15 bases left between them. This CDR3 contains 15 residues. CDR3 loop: CASRPWGRSTDTQYF. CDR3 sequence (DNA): TGCGCCAGCCGCCCCTGGGGTCGGAGCACAGATACGCAGTATTTT.

The CDR3 DNA reads TGTGCCTGGAGTGTACAGGGAAGACACTACTCTGGAAACACCATATATTTT. Amino acids: CAWSVQGRHYSGNTIYF. The chain combines TRBV30 with TRBJ1-3; D may be TRBD1 (6 bases). V lost 0 bases and J lost 0, with 15 bases in between. CDR1 and CDR2 (germline): GTSNPN, SVGIG (reference sequence). This CDR3 is 17 amino acids long.

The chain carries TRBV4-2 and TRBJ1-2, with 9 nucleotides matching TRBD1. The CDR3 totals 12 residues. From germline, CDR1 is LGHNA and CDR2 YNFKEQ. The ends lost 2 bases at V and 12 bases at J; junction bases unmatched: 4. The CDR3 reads CASSQWDRDNTF. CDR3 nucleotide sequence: TGTGCCAGCAGCCAATGGGACAGGGACAACACCTTC.

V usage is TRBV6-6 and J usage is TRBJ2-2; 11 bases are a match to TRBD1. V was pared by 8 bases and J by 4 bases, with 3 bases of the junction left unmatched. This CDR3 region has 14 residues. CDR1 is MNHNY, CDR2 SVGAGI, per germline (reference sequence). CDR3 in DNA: TGTGCCAGCGGGGGACAGGGGGGCACCGGGGAGCTGTTTTTT. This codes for CASGGQGGTGELFF.

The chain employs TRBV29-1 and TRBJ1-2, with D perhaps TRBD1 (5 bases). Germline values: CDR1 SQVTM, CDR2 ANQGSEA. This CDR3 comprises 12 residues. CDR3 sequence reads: CGHGDGLYGYTF. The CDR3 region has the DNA TGCGGTCATGGGGACGGGCTCTATGGCTACACCTTC.

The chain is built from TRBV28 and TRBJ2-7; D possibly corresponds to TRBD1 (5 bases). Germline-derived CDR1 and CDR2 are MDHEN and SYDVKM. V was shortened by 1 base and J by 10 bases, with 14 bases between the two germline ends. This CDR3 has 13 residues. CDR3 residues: CASSLLGREEQYF. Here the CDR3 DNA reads TGTGCCAGCAGTTTATTGGGCAGGGAAGAACAGTACTTC.

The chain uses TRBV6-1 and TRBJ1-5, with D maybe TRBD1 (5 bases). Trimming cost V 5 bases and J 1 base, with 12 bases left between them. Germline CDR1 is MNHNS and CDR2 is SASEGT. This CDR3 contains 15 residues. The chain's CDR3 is CASSLAGASNQPQHF. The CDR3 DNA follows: TGTGCCAGCAGTCTCGCCGGGGCCAGCAATCAGCCCCAGCATTTT.

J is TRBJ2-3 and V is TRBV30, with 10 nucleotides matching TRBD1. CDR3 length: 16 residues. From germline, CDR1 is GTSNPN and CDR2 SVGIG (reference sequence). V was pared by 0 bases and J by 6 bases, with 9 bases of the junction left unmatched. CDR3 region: CAWSVPRTGGSDTQYF. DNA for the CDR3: TGTGCCTGGAGTGTCCCCAGGACAGGGGGATCGGATACGCAGTATTTT. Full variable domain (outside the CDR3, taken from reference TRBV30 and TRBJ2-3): SQTIHQWPATLVQPVGSPLSLECTVEGTSNPNLYWYRQAAGRGLQLLFYSVGIGQISSEVPQNLSASRPQDRQFILSSKKLLLSDSGFYLCAWSVPRTGGSDTQYFGPGTRLTVL.

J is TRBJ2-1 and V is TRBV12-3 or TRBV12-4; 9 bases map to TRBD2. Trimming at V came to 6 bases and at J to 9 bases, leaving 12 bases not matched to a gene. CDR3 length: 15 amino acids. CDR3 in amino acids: CASRPFLRGGPEQFF. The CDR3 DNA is TGTGCCAGCAGGCCCTTCTTGCGGGGGGGCCCTGAGCAGTTCTTC.

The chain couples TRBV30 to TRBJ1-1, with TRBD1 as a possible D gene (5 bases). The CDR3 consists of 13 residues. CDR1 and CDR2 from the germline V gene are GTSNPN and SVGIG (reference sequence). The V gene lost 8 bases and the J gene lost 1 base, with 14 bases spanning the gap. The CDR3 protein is CAQRQGKNTEAFF. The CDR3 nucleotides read TGTGCCCAACGGCAGGGAAAGAACACTGAAGCTTTCTTT.

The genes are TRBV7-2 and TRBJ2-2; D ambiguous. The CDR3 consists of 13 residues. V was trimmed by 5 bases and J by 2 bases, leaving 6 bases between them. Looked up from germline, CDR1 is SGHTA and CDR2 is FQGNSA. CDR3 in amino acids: CASSESNTGELFF. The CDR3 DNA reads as TGTGCCAGCAGCGAGAGTAACACCGGGGAGCTGTTTTTT. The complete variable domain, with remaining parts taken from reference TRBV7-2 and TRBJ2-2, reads GAGVSQSPSNKVTEKGKDVELRCDPISGHTALYWYRQSLGQGLEFLIYFQGNSAPDKSGLPSDRFSAERTGGSVSTLTIQRTQQEDSAVYLCASSESNTGELFFGEGSRLTVL.

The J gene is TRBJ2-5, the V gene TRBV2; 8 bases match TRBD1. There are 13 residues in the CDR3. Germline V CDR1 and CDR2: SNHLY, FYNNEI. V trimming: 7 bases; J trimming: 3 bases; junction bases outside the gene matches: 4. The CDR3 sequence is CASTEDREETQYF. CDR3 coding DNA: TGTGCCAGCACCGAGGACAGGGAAGAGACCCAGTACTTC.

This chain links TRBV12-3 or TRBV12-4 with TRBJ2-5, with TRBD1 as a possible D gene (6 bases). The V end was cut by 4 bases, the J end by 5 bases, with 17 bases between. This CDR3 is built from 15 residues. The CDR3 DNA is TGTGCCAGCAGTTCAACAGGGCAGGGGTGGGAGACCCAGTACTTC. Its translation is CASSSTGQGWETQYF.

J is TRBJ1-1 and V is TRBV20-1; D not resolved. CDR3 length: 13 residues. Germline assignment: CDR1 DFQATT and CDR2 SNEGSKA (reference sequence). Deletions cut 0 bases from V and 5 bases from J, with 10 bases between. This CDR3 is CSARDWGWTEAFF. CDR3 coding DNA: TGCAGTGCTAGAGATTGGGGTTGGACTGAAGCTTTCTTT.

The chain's CDR3 is CASRPRGEDPYNEQFF. Here the CDR3 DNA reads TGTGCCAGCAGGCCCCGCGGGGAAGACCCTTACAATGAGCAGTTCTTC. This chain uses TRBV12-3 or TRBV12-4 with TRBJ2-1; weak D call: TRBD2 (6 bases). This CDR3 is 16 amino acids long. With 6 bases removed from V and 4 bases from J, the gap between germline ends came to 19 bases.

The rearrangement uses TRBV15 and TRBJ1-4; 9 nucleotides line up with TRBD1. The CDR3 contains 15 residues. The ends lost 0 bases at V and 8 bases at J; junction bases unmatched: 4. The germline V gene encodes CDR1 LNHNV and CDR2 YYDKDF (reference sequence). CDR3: CATSRETGGEEKLFF. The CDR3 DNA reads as TGTGCCACCAGCAGAGAGACAGGGGGTGAGGAAAAACTGTTTTTT.

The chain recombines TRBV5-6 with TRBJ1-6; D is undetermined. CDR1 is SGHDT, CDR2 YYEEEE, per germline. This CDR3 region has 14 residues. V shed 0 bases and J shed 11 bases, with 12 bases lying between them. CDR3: CASSLGEINPPLHF. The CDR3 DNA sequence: TGTGCCAGCAGCTTGGGCGAAATAAACCCACCCCTCCACTTT.

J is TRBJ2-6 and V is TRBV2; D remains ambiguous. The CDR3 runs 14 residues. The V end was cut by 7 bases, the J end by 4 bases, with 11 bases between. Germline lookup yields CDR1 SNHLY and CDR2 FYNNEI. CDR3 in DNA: TGTGCCAGCACCACGGAGTCAGGGGCCAACGTCCTGACTTTC. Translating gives CASTTESGANVLTF. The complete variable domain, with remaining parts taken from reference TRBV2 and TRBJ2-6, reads EPEVTQTPSHQVTQMGQEVILRCVPISNHLYFYWYRQILGQKVEFLVSFYNNEISEKSEIFDDQFSVERPDGSNFTLKIRSTKLEDSAMYFCASTTESGANVLTFGAGSRLTVL.

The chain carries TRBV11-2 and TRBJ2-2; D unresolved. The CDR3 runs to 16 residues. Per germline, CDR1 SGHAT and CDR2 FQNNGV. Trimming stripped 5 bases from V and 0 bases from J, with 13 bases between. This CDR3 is CASSPPQASNTGELFF. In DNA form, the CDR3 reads TGTGCCAGCAGCCCCCCGCAGGCCTCGAACACCGGGGAGCTGTTTTTT.

The CDR3 sequence is CASSRPGLLMNTEAFF. The CDR3 coding sequence is TGTGCCAGCAGTCGACCGGGACTACTCATGAACACTGAAGCTTTCTTT. V gene TRBV12-3 or TRBV12-4 combines with J gene TRBJ1-1; D might be TRBD1 (5 bases). The CDR3 runs to 16 residues. Trimming removed 5 bases from V and 0 bases from J, with 16 bases in between.

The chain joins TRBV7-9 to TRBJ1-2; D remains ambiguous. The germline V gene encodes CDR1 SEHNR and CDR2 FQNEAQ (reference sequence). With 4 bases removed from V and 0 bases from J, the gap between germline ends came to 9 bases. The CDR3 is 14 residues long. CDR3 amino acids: CASSSDWANYGYTF. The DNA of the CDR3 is TGTGCCAGCAGCTCCGACTGGGCTAACTATGGCTACACCTTC.

The CDR3 coding sequence is TGTGCCAGCAGAAACTCTCTTTGGGGCGACATCGCCGAGCAGTACTTC. It yields the protein CASRNSLWGDIAEQYF. V gene TRBV6-6 combines with J gene TRBJ2-7, with D tentatively TRBD1 (5 bases). Germline CDR1 reads MNHNY; CDR2 reads SVGAGI (reference sequence). CDR3 length equals 16 residues. Deletions cut 6 bases from V and 6 bases from J, with 24 bases between.